This T cell receptor (beta chain) comes out of a study of PD-L1 blockade in urothelial cancer. Study information: Every 3 weeks, patients received intravenous atezolizumab 1,200 mg, beginning 2014. Blood yielded a median of around 150,000 T cells per sample.

The assay was immunoSEQ multiplex PCR, and TCRdb's table has in-frame clones only and misses some. The sample consists of around 69,000 clones, approximately 90% of them appearing once. The time point here: peripheral blood 6 weeks after treatment start. Patients' urothelial carcinoma was locally advanced or metastatic. The CDR3 is made up of 15 amino acids. J was trimmed by 8 bases and V by 5 bases; bases with no gene match: 7. Germline assignment: CDR1 MGHDK and CDR2 SYGVNS. The chain employs TRBV25-1 and TRBJ2-1; the match to TRBD1 covers 12 bases. The source of this sequence is a woman aged 80 or older with urothelial cancer. The input for sequencing was PBMCs, taken around atezolizumab (anti-PD-L1) treatment. The CDR3 DNA is TGTGCCAGCAGTAAGGGACAGGGGGCGTCATATGAGCAGTTCTTC. Translation gives CASSKGQGASYEQFF.